This T cell receptor (beta chain) emerged from a study of control samples from healthy donors and cancer patients. Repertoires were generated with immunoSEQ multiplex PCR, while TCRdb's copy carries only in-frame clones and drops some. The repertoire holds about 70,000 clones, approximately 94% seen once, with under 3.5% in the top ten. Sequencing was carried out using blood. The clonotype originates from a woman in her 30s in good health.

The CDR3 protein is CASGLGPGNTIYF. The CDR3 DNA is TGTGCCAGTGGCCTGGGACCGGGGAACACCATATATTTT. The chain employs TRBV2 and TRBJ1-3, with D maybe TRBD1 (5 bases). CDR1 is SNHLY and CDR2 is FYNNEI in the germline V gene. V lost 9 bases to trimming and J lost 7 bases, with 16 bases between them. This CDR3 is 13 amino acids long.